The 8 T cell receptor beta chains reported below all come from one sample, sequenced in a study. TCRdb re-analysed the 5' RACE reads in MiXCR, keeping a single row per CDR3 protein. The table includes tens of thousands of distinct CDR3 sequences, about 28% detected once. The source material was naive CD4+ T cells sorted from blood. Noted subset: naive CD4+ T cells, CD4+CD45RA+CD25-. These receptors were obtained from a female donor with breast cancer.

The V and J genes are TRBV7-2 and TRBJ1-3; D call uncertain. This CDR3 has 16 residues. From germline, CDR1 is SGHTA and CDR2 FQGNSA. V was cut by 2 bases and J by 0 bases, with 11 bases left in between. As DNA, the CDR3 is TGTGCCAGCAGCTTATGGCCGAATTCCTCTGGAAACACCATATATTTT. Translation gives CASSLWPNSSGNTIYF.

The count of this clonotype is one. The rearrangement joins TRBV7-9 to TRBJ2-7, with a tentative D call TRBD2 (5 bases). V dropped 4 bases and J dropped 3 bases, with 16 bases sitting between them. CDR1 is SEHNR and CDR2 is FQNEAQ in the germline V gene (reference sequence). CDR3 length: 15 amino acids. The chain's CDR3 is CASSSGKAAFYEQYF. The CDR3 DNA sequence: TGTGCCAGCAGCTCCGGGAAGGCCGCCTTCTACGAGCAGTACTTC. Supplemented by reference TRBV7-9 and TRBJ2-7, the full variable domain reads DTGVSQNPRHKITKRGQNVTFRCDPISEHNRLYWYRQTLGQGPEFLTYFQNEAQLEKSRLLSDRFSAERPKGSFSTLEIQRTEQGDSAMYLCASSSGKAAFYEQYFGPGTRLTVT.

The chain recombines TRBV11-1 with TRBJ1-1; D ambiguous. CDR3 length: 14 amino acids. The V gene lost 5 bases and the J gene lost 4 bases, with 14 bases spanning the gap. Germline loops: CDR1 SGHAT, CDR2 FQDESV (reference sequence). CDR3 in DNA: TGTGCCAGCAGCCAAACAGACCAACGCACTGAAGCTTTCTTT. This gives the protein CASSQTDQRTEAFF.

This clonotype was counted a few times. The V gene is TRBV5-1, the J gene TRBJ1-1, with 7 bases lining up with TRBD1. The junction had 9 bases not matched to a gene; V was cut back by 1 base and J by 3 bases. Germline assignment: CDR1 SGHRS and CDR2 YFSETQ. The CDR3 runs 16 residues. The CDR3 loop reads CASSLKGGSWDTEAFF. The CDR3 DNA sequence: TGCGCCAGCAGCTTGAAAGGGGGCTCGTGGGACACTGAAGCTTTCTTT.

This clonotype was seen more than once but under ten times. This rearrangement joins TRBV6-2 or TRBV6-3 to TRBJ2-2; 9 bases fit TRBD2. V trimming: 6 bases; J trimming: 3 bases; junction bases outside the gene matches: 17. This CDR3 has 19 amino acids. Germline V gives CDR1 MNHEY, CDR2 SVGEGT. This CDR3 is CASRRPYSGSRADTGELFF. For the CDR3, the DNA is TGTGCCAGCAGACGACCATATAGCGGGAGCCGTGCTGACACCGGGGAGCTGTTTTTT.

This sequence joins TRBV20-1 and TRBJ2-3, with D possibly matching TRBD2 (6 bases). V lost 3 bases to trimming and J lost 3 bases, with 10 bases between them. CDR3 length: 13 residues. The germline V gene has CDR1 DFQATT and CDR2 SNEGSKA (reference sequence). The DNA of the CDR3 is TGCAGTGCTAGCGGGAGCGGGACAGATACGCAGTATTTT. It yields the protein CSASGSGTDTQYF.

The sample holds a few counts of this clonotype. The genes are TRBV28 and TRBJ2-7, with TRBD1 identical over 11 bases. This CDR3 spans 15 amino acids. V gave up 6 bases and J gave up 2 bases; unmatched junction bases: 6. CDR1 and CDR2 (germline): MDHEN, SYDVKM. CDR3 in amino acids: CASSRMGQGAYEQYF. The CDR3 DNA reads as TGTGCCAGCAGCCGAATGGGACAGGGGGCCTACGAGCAGTACTTC.

This clonotype was recorded a few times. The gene calls are TRBV20-1 and TRBJ2-3; D is undetermined. Between the trimmed V and J ends, which lost 0 bases and 1 base, there was a span of 14 bases. Germline assignment: CDR1 DFQATT and CDR2 SNEGSKA (reference sequence). The CDR3 runs to 16 residues. This CDR3 is CSARDGGVVGTDTQYF. CDR3 in DNA: TGCAGTGCTAGAGATGGTGGGGTCGTGGGCACAGATACGCAGTATTTT.